A selection of T cell receptor beta chains follows, all from one sample in a study of vaccination and CD4 T cells after COVID-19. These receptors have no identified antigens. In TCRdb, the PCR reads were re-called with MiXCR into one record per CDR3 protein. The data show about 12,000 distinct CDR3 sequences, 53% seen once. The source material was CD4+ T cells from blood, cultured in vitro. The receptors were sampled from a human donor who had recovered from COVID-19. CDR3s include the opening cysteine and the closing phenylalanine or tryptophan. A D gene is named only where the DNA matches it firmly.

j_gene | d_gene | v_gene | CDR3aa
TRBJ2-3 | NA | TRBV10-1 | CASSESMVLGTDTQYF
TRBJ1-1 | NA | TRBV19 | CASTALTGRNTEAFF
TRBJ2-2 | TRBD2 | TRBV7-8 | CASSEREGSGELFF
TRBJ2-3 | TRBD2 | TRBV27 | CASSLWGGPTDTQYF
TRBJ1-2 | NA | TRBV7-2 | CASRPSGAPNYGYTF
TRBJ1-3 | TRBD1 | TRBV19 | CTSTSGTGYGGNAIYF
TRBJ1-6 | NA | TRBV7-9 | CASGDSPLHF
TRBJ2-7 | NA | TRBV12-3/TRBV12-4 | CASSLGRRGRYEQYF
TRBJ1-3 | TRBD1 | TRBV11-2 | CASSFRTGAGNTIYF
TRBJ2-7 | TRBD1 | TRBV6-2/TRBV6-3 | CASSRRTGGFEQYF
TRBJ2-2 | TRBD1 | TRBV9 | CASSKRTGDTGELFF
TRBJ2-3 | TRBD2 | TRBV19 | CASSLRQRGWDTQYF
TRBJ1-2 | NA | TRBV30 | CAWSLTAYGYTF
TRBJ2-7 | NA | TRBV6-2/TRBV6-3 | CASNHPGPNEQYF
TRBJ2-3 | NA | TRBV27 | CASSSPGGSTDTQYF
TRBJ1-5 | NA | TRBV12-3/TRBV12-4 | CASSSLSGRNQPQHF
TRBJ2-5 | TRBD2 | TRBV28 | CASSSTGLAGADQETQYF
TRBJ2-2 | TRBD1 | TRBV6-2/TRBV6-3 | CASSSGQGNWYTGELFF
TRBJ2-5 | NA | TRBV21-1 | CAYQGNQETQYF
TRBJ1-5 | NA | TRBV20-1 | CSAREGGQPQHF
TRBJ1-5 | NA | TRBV7-3 | CASSLRGGGPQHF
TRBJ1-5 | NA | TRBV20-1 | CSARDQRGDSNQPQHF
TRBJ2-3 | TRBD2 | TRBV6-1 | CASTWGLAEGTDTQYF
TRBJ2-3 | NA | TRBV7-3 | CASSPGGSLDTQYF
TRBJ2-4 | NA | TRBV16 | CASSQDGRLAKNIQYF
TRBJ1-2 | NA | TRBV19 | CASMPSGTKRLGYTF
TRBJ2-7 | TRBD1 | TRBV6-1 | CASSPPGQGYREQYF
TRBJ2-5 | TRBD2 | TRBV30 | CAWTIKGLAGGGTQYF
TRBJ1-3 | NA | TRBV11-3 | CASSSRGNTIYF
TRBJ1-2 | TRBD1 | TRBV11-2 | CASSPMGQGFPAGYTF
TRBJ2-3 | NA | TRBV6-1 | CASRDMGLQLSTDTQYF
TRBJ2-3 | TRBD1 | TRBV24-1 | CATSDPGTGSTDTQYF
TRBJ2-1 | NA | TRBV28 | CASSLLVGEQFF
TRBJ2-5 | NA | TRBV20-1 | CSAGLASQETQYF
TRBJ2-2 | NA | TRBV2 | CASKEGPGELFF
TRBJ2-3 | NA | TRBV6-1 | CASSRSDSRTQYF